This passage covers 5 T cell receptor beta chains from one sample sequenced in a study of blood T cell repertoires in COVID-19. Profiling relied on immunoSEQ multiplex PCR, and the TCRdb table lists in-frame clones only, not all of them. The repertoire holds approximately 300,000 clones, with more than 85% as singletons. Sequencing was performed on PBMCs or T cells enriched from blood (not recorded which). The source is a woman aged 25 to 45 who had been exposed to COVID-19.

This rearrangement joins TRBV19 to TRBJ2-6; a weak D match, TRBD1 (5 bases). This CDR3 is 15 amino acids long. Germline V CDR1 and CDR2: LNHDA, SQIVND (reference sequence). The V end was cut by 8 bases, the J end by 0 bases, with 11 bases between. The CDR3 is CASGASSSGANVLTF. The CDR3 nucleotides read TGTGCCAGTGGGGCCTCCAGCTCTGGGGCCAACGTCCTGACTTTC. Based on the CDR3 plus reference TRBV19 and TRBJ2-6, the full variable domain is DGGITQSPKYLFRKEGQNVTLSCEQNLNHDAMYWYRQDPGQGLRLIYYSQIVNDFQKGDIAEGYSVSREKKESFPLTVTSAQKNPTAFYLCASGASSSGANVLTFGAGSRLTVL.

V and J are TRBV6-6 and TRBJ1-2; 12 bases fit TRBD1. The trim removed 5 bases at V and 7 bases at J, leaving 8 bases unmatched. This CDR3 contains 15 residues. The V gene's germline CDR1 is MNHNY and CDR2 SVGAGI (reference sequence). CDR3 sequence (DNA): TGTGCCAGCAGTCCTCGGGACAGGGGGCATTCTGGCTACACCTTC. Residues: CASSPRDRGHSGYTF.

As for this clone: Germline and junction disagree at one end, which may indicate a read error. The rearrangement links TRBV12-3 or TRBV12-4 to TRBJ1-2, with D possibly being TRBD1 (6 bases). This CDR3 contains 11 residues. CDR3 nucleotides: TGTGCCAGCAGTTTGGGGGCGACCGTCGGGTTC. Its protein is CASSLGATVGF.

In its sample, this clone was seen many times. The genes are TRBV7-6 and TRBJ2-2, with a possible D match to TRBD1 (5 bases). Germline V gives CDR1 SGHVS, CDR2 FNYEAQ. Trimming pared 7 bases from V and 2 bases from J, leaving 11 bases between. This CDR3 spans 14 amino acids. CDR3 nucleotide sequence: TGTGCCAGCAAAATCGACAGAAACACCGGGGAGCTGTTTTTT. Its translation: CASKIDRNTGELFF.

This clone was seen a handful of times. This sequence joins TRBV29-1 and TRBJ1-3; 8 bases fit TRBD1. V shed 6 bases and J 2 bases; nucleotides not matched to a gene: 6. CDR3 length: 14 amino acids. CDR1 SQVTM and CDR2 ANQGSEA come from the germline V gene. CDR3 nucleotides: TGCAGCGTATACGAGACAGGGGCTGGAAACACCATATATTTT. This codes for CSVYETGAGNTIYF. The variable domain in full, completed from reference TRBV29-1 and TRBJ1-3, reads SAVISQKPSRDICQRGTSLTIQCQVDSQVTMMFWYRQQPGQSLTLIATANQGSEATYESGFVIDKFPISRPNLTFSTLTVSNMSPEDSSIYLCSVYETGAGNTIYFGEGSWLTVV.